This T cell receptor (beta chain) was sequenced during a study of OX40 agonist ivuxolimab in advanced cancers. Study observations and caveats: Among the lowest levels of clonal expansion were found in partial responders at 0.1-3.0 mg/kg.

This CDR3 contains 14 residues. Unmatched junction bases numbered 3, after V lost 2 bases and J lost 3 bases. Germline-derived CDR1 and CDR2 are MDHEN and SYDVKM. Method: immunoSEQ multiplex PCR; TCRdb's copy keeps in-frame clones and lacks some. The table lists around 95,000 clones, 89% of them singletons. As to this clone: Its antigen is unknown.

This TCR was sampled from an adult with an advanced solid tumor such as melanoma, head and neck, liver or kidney cancer. The rearrangement joins TRBV28 to TRBJ1-2; 7 bases are shared with TRBD1. The starting material was CD4+ or CD8+ T cells sorted from blood, obtained in a trial of the OX40 agonist ivuxolimab. Here the CDR3 DNA reads TGTGCCAGCAGTTTACCCACAGGGGACTATGGCTACACCTTC. Its protein product is CASSLPTGDYGYTF.